These 30 T cell receptor beta chains came from one sample sequenced in a study of blood T cell repertoires in COVID-19. Produced via immunoSEQ multiplex PCR; TCRdb's table is partial and in-frame only. The data hold 200,000 to 250,000 clones, with 88% observed a single time. Sequencing was carried out using PBMCs or T cells enriched from blood (not recorded which). The receptors here all came from a woman aged 25-40 years who had been exposed to COVID-19.

The sample holds many counts of this clone. The rearrangement links TRBV4-1 to TRBJ1-6; D possibly corresponds to TRBD1 (5 bases). This CDR3 region has 17 residues. Trimming took 0 bases from V and 0 from J, leaving 9 bases between them. Germline CDR1 MGHRA, CDR2 YSYEKL. The CDR3 DNA reads TGCGCCAGCAGCCAAGAAGGGGTAGTCTCCTATAATTCACCCCTCCACTTT. It codes for CASSQEGVVSYNSPLHF.

The V gene is TRBV19, the J gene TRBJ2-2; D gene unclear. The germline gives CDR1 LNHDA, CDR2 SQIVND (reference sequence). The CDR3 contains 12 residues. V lost 5 bases to trimming and J lost 9 bases, with 10 bases between them. As DNA, the CDR3 is TGTGCCAGTAGTCCCCTCTCCCGGGAGCTGTTTTTT. It is translated as CASSPLSRELFF.

This clone was detected only once. The chain combines TRBV6-5 with TRBJ2-5; 7 bases align to TRBD2. CDR1 and CDR2 from the germline V gene are MNHEY and SVGAGI. Germline trimming cut 4 bases from V and 5 bases from J; bases unmatched to any gene: 7. This CDR3 is built from 14 residues. The CDR3 region has the DNA TGTGCCAGCAGTTCGGGACTAACGCTGGAGACCCAGTACTTC. It yields the protein CASSSGLTLETQYF.

This clone occurred once. The rearrangement joins TRBV3-1 (or the pseudogene TRBV3-2) to TRBJ2-1; 10 nucleotides match TRBD2. CDR1 is LGHDT, CDR2 YNNKEL, per germline (reference sequence). J gave up 8 bases and V 6 bases, and 10 bases lay outside the gene matches. This CDR3 spans 15 amino acids. CDR3 amino acids: CASRPLAGVIHEQFF. DNA of the CDR3: TGTGCCAGCAGACCGCTAGCGGGAGTAATCCATGAGCAGTTCTTC.

The chain uses TRBV11-3 and TRBJ2-1, with TRBD1 identical over 8 bases. Germline V lookup: CDR1 SGHNT, CDR2 YENEEA. The CDR3 consists of 14 residues. V dropped 0 bases and J dropped 9; count of bases not matched to a gene: 4. The CDR3 nucleotides read TGTGCCAGCAGCTTAGAACCAGGGGGCAGTGAGCAGTTCTTC. Its translation is CASSLEPGGSEQFF.

The chain couples TRBV4-1 to TRBJ1-2; D is unclear. The CDR3 length is 14 residues. Trimming removed 0 bases from V and 4 bases from J, with 9 bases in between. CDR1 and CDR2 (germline): MGHRA, YSYEKL. In DNA form, the CDR3 reads TGCGCCAGCAGCCAAGATACCGCTACCTATGGCTACACCTTC. Protein product: CASSQDTATYGYTF.

This chain joins TRBV20-1 and TRBJ1-2; D is possibly TRBD1 (6 bases). Germline CDR1 reads DFQATT; CDR2 reads SNEGSKA (reference sequence). V was shortened by 3 bases and J by 4 bases, with 15 bases between the two germline ends. This CDR3 has 14 amino acids. CDR3 residues: CSASWTVNSYGYTF. CDR3 bases: TGCAGTGCTAGTTGGACAGTGAATTCCTATGGCTACACCTTC.

V and J are TRBV7-9 and TRBJ2-5; the D gene is possibly TRBD2 (6 bases). Germline loops: CDR1 SEHNR, CDR2 FQNEAQ (reference sequence). CDR3 length: 13 amino acids. The ends were cut back, 2 bases at V and 7 bases at J, with 11 bases in the middle. CDR3 loop: CASSLPGEATQYF. The CDR3 nucleotides read TGTGCCAGCAGCTTACCGGGGGAGGCGACCCAGTACTTC.

V gene TRBV24-1 combines with J gene TRBJ1-2, with 8 bases identical to TRBD1. CDR3 length equals 14 residues. The trim removed 6 bases at V and 2 bases at J, leaving 4 bases unmatched. Germline V gene data show CDR1 as KGHDR and CDR2 as SFDVKD. This CDR3 is CATSTGGRNYGYTF. The CDR3 DNA reads as TGTGCCACCAGTACAGGGGGTAGGAACTATGGCTACACCTTC.

The chain recombines TRBV30 with TRBJ2-1, with 9 bases fitting TRBD2. Germline CDR1 and CDR2: GTSNPN and SVGIG (reference sequence). This CDR3 contains 15 residues. Trimming took 5 bases from V and 3 from J; bases not matched to a gene: 8. The CDR3 reads CAWGSGSGVYNEQFF. The CDR3, as DNA: TGTGCCTGGGGTAGCGGGAGTGGGGTCTACAATGAGCAGTTCTTC.

The rearrangement uses TRBV19 and TRBJ1-5; 9 bases map to TRBD1. V lost 7 bases to trimming and J lost 2 bases; unmatched junction nucleotides: 9. This CDR3 spans 16 amino acids. Germline-derived CDR1 and CDR2 are LNHDA and SQIVND (reference sequence). The CDR3 DNA reads as TGTGCCAGTACACCAGGGACAGGGCTACGCAATCAGCCCCAGCATTTT. It is translated as CASTPGTGLRNQPQHF.

CDR3 nucleotides: TGTGCCACTCGAAGGGGCCGCAACTATAGCAATCAGCCCCAGCATTTT. As protein: CATRRGRNYSNQPQHF. The rearrangement joins TRBV28 to TRBJ1-5; D possibly corresponds to TRBD1 (5 bases). The CDR3 loop spans 16 amino acids. The V end lost 10 bases, the J end lost 0 bases, and 19 bases lay between the germline ends. Germline assignment: CDR1 MDHEN and CDR2 SYDVKM.

The rearrangement links TRBV6-5 to TRBJ2-7, with 11 positions matching TRBD1. The CDR3 length is 14 residues. The V gene's germline CDR1 is MNHEY and CDR2 SVGAGI. V shed 6 bases and J 4 bases; nucleotides not matched to a gene: 5. The CDR3 reads CASSSGTGGYEQYF. CDR3 sequence (DNA): TGTGCCAGCAGCTCCGGGACAGGGGGTTACGAGCAGTACTTC.

V is TRBV5-4 and J is TRBJ2-1; 10 positions agree with TRBD2. Germline V gives CDR1 SGHNT, CDR2 YYREEE (reference sequence). Losses at the gene ends were 2 bases for V and 4 bases for J; bases not matched to a gene: 3. The CDR3 is 15 residues long. CDR3 bases: TGTGCCAGCAGCTTCGGGACTAGCGTATACAATGAGCAGTTCTTC. Protein sequence: CASSFGTSVYNEQFF.

The gene calls are TRBV25-1 and TRBJ2-3, with TRBD2 as a possible D gene (5 bases). V was cut by 9 bases and J by 2 bases, with 12 bases left in between. Germline loops: CDR1 MGHDK, CDR2 SYGVNS. There are 13 residues in the CDR3. CDR3 loop: CASSIGVTDTQYF. For the CDR3, the DNA is TGTGCCAGTAGTATCGGGGTCACAGATACGCAGTATTTT.

The chain couples TRBV27 to TRBJ1-1; tentative D call: TRBD1 (5 bases). Germline V gene sequence: CDR1 MNHEY, CDR2 SMNVEV (reference sequence). This CDR3 region has 15 residues. Trimming took 0 bases from V and 1 from J, leaving 9 bases between them. The CDR3 DNA is TGTGCCAGCAGTTTATCGGCAGGGCGGAACACTGAAGCTTTCTTT. Protein product: CASSLSAGRNTEAFF.

CDR3 bases: TGTGCCAGCAGCCCCGGCGGACTAGCGGGCACAGATACGCAGTATTTT. Translation: CASSPGGLAGTDTQYF. The chain couples TRBV5-4 to TRBJ2-3, with 10 bases that match TRBD2. The CDR3 consists of 16 residues. Germline assignment: CDR1 SGHNT and CDR2 YYREEE (reference sequence). Trimming cost V 4 bases and J 1 base; bases outside gene matches: 6.

As DNA, the CDR3 is TGCGCCAGCAGCGGCGGGACTTACAGCTCCTACAATGAGCAGTTCTTC. Translated, it gives CASSGGTYSSYNEQFF. This chain joins TRBV5-1 and TRBJ2-1; a possible D gene is TRBD2 (6 bases). Trimming removed 4 bases from V and 0 bases from J, with 14 bases in between. Germline V gives CDR1 SGHRS, CDR2 YFSETQ. CDR3 length: 16 residues.

This clone was counted a single time. The CDR3 here is CSASPPGEFSQHF. The CDR3 nucleotides read TGCAGTGCTAGTCCCCCCGGTGAATTCTCCCAGCATTTT. The J gene is TRBJ1-5, the V gene TRBV20-1; D not certain. The CDR3 covers 13 residues. Germline V CDR1 and CDR2: DFQATT, SNEGSKA (reference sequence). Trimming pared 3 bases from V and 11 bases from J, leaving 17 bases between.

The V call is TRBV3-1 (or the pseudogene TRBV3-2), the J call TRBJ2-2, with 11 nucleotides matching TRBD2. V gave up 4 bases and J gave up 1 base; unmatched junction bases: 5. The CDR3 totals 17 residues. Germline lookup yields CDR1 LGHDT and CDR2 YNNKEL (reference sequence). The CDR3 region is CASSRLSGRGNTGELFF. CDR3 in DNA: TGTGCCAGCAGCCGACTTAGCGGGAGGGGGAACACCGGGGAGCTGTTTTTT.

V and J are TRBV29-1 and TRBJ2-7, with 7 bases matching TRBD2. The CDR3 covers 12 residues. Germline V gives CDR1 SQVTM, CDR2 ANQGSEA. With V trimmed by 6 bases and J by 4 bases, 6 bases remained unmatched. As DNA, the CDR3 is TGCAGCGTGAGACCCGGGGGGTACGAGCAGTACTTC. This sequence encodes CSVRPGGYEQYF.

This clone was found once. The chain combines TRBV5-6 with TRBJ1-2; weak D call: TRBD1 (5 bases). V dropped 3 bases and J dropped 2 bases, with 11 bases sitting between them. Germline V lookup: CDR1 SGHDT, CDR2 YYEEEE. The CDR3 is 14 amino acids. The CDR3 bases are TGTGCCAGCAGCTCATGGACACTGAACTATGGCTACACCTTC. Its protein is CASSSWTLNYGYTF.

V and J are TRBV29-1 and TRBJ1-2; possible D gene TRBD1, 6 bases. Trimming removed 0 bases at V and 6 bases at J, with 14 bases between. The CDR3 sequence is 14 residues long. Germline CDR1 reads SQVTM; CDR2 reads ANQGSEA. CDR3 protein: CSVEDRQAGDGYTF. The CDR3 DNA is TGCAGCGTTGAAGATAGACAGGCCGGGGATGGCTACACCTTC.

The gene calls are TRBV7-2 and TRBJ2-7; D might be TRBD1 (5 bases). CDR3 length: 16 residues. Germline loops: CDR1 SGHTA, CDR2 FQGNSA. V lost 1 base and J lost 0, with 13 bases in between. This chain's CDR3 is CASSLEARVSSYEQYF. In DNA form, the CDR3 reads TGTGCCAGCAGCTTAGAGGCCAGGGTGAGCTCCTACGAGCAGTACTTC.

The chain carries TRBV9 and TRBJ2-1, with TRBD2 matching over 7 bases. Looked up from germline, CDR1 is SGDLS and CDR2 is YYNGEE. This CDR3 is built from 15 residues. V shed 0 bases and J 10 bases; nucleotides not matched to a gene: 10. This CDR3 is CASSVDGGGPMEQFF. The DNA for the CDR3 is TGTGCCAGCAGCGTAGATGGGGGAGGGCCGATGGAGCAGTTCTTC. The variable domain in full, with the rest retrieved from reference TRBV9 and TRBJ2-1, is DSGVTQTPKHLITATGQRVTLRCSPRSGDLSVYWYQQSLDQGLQFLIQYYNGEERAKGNILERFSAQQFPDLHSELNLSSLELGDSALYFCASSVDGGGPMEQFFGPGTRLTVL.

V gene TRBV7-8 combines with J gene TRBJ1-4; a weak D match, TRBD1 (5 bases). The V gene's germline CDR1 is SGHVS and CDR2 FQNEAQ. The V end lost 4 bases, the J end lost 4 bases, and 16 bases lay between the germline ends. The CDR3 length is 16 residues. The CDR3 DNA is TGTGCCAGCAGCTACACCGGGACTCAGAATAATGAAAAACTGTTTTTT. It codes for CASSYTGTQNNEKLFF.

This clone has more than one count but fewer than ten. The chain has TRBV30 and TRBJ1-2; D remains unclear. This CDR3 spans 10 amino acids. From germline, CDR1 is GTSNPN and CDR2 SVGIG (reference sequence). The V and J ends lost 8 bases and 8 bases respectively, with 12 bases between them. CDR3 amino acids: CAQRRGGYTF. The CDR3 region has the DNA TGTGCCCAGAGGCGGGGAGGCTACACCTTC.

The CDR3 sequence is CAWSRRQGAQFYSPLHF. The CDR3 nucleotides are TGTGCCTGGAGTCGTCGGCAGGGGGCCCAATTTTATTCACCCCTCCACTTT. The chain joins TRBV30 to TRBJ1-6, with 8 positions matching TRBD1. CDR3 length equals 17 residues. V dropped 2 bases and J dropped 8; count of bases not matched to a gene: 14. Per the germline V gene, CDR1 is GTSNPN and CDR2 is SVGIG (reference sequence).

This chain connects TRBV7-8 to TRBJ2-7; D perhaps matches TRBD2 (6 bases). The CDR3 has 14 residues. Germline V CDR1 and CDR2: SGHVS, FQNEAQ. Trimming took off 3 bases at V and 4 bases at J, with 13 bases between the two ends. Written as DNA, the CDR3 is TGTGCCAGCAGCTTCTTTAGCGGAAATTACGAGCAGTACTTC. This sequence encodes CASSFFSGNYEQYF. Full variable domain (missing parts from reference TRBV7-8 and TRBJ2-7): GAGVSQSPRYKVAKRGQDVALRCDPISGHVSLFWYQQALGQGPEFLTYFQNEAQLDKSGLPSDRFFAERPEGSVSTLKIQRTQQEDSAVYLCASSFFSGNYEQYFGPGTRLTVT.

CDR3 loop: CASSLTGTGDQPQHF. The DNA for the CDR3 is TGTGCCAGCAGCCTTACCGGGACAGGGGATCAGCCCCAGCATTTT. The V call is TRBV7-2, the J call TRBJ1-5; 10 nucleotides agree with TRBD1. CDR3 size: 15 residues. V lost 5 bases, J lost 5 bases, and 6 bases stayed unmatched. CDR1 is SGHTA and CDR2 is FQGNSA in the germline V gene.